The 24 T cell receptor beta chains given below trace back to one sample, sequenced in a study of T cells in localized non-small cell lung cancer. This table comes from immunoSEQ multiplex PCR, and its TCRdb copy is limited to in-frame clones, with some not included. The sample includes just over 70,000 clones, roughly 90% of them seen just once. The source material was peripheral blood, sampled before any cancer treatment. Every receptor here comes from a male donor at least 60 years old with stage III squamous cell lung carcinoma.

This chain connects TRBV2 to TRBJ1-5; D remains ambiguous. V was cut by 5 bases and J by 4 bases, with 3 bases left in between. The germline CDR1 and CDR2 sequences are SNHLY and FYNNEI. The CDR3 totals 11 residues. The CDR3 sequence is CASSLNQPQHF. Here the CDR3 DNA reads TGTGCCAGCAGTTTAAATCAGCCCCAGCATTTT. Complete variable domain (other parts from reference TRBV2 and TRBJ1-5): EPEVTQTPSHQVTQMGQEVILRCVPISNHLYFYWYRQILGQKVEFLVSFYNNEISEKSEIFDDQFSVERPDGSNFTLKIRSTKLEDSAMYFCASSLNQPQHFGDGTRLSIL.

The genes are TRBV6-1 and TRBJ2-3; perhaps D is TRBD1 or TRBD2 (5 bases each). The CDR3 totals 13 residues. The V and J ends lost 7 bases and 4 bases respectively, with 12 bases between them. Germline V CDR1 and CDR2: MNHNS, SASEGT. The CDR3, as DNA: TGTGCCAGCAAGGTGGGGGACCCAGATACGCAGTATTTT. This encodes CASKVGDPDTQYF.

This chain connects TRBV7-9 to TRBJ1-4; possibly TRBD1 for D (6 bases). The germline gives CDR1 SEHNR, CDR2 FQNEAQ (reference sequence). Between the trimmed V and J ends, which lost 5 bases and 4 bases, there was a span of 14 bases. The CDR3 length is 15 residues. CDR3: CASSPEQGINEKLFF. The CDR3 bases are TGTGCCAGCAGCCCCGAACAGGGTATTAATGAAAAACTGTTTTTT.

V gene TRBV27 combines with J gene TRBJ1-5, with unresolved D. This CDR3 contains 15 residues. The V end lost 1 base, the J end lost 0 bases, and 7 bases lay between the germline ends. Germline CDR1 reads MNHEY; CDR2 reads SMNVEV (reference sequence). The CDR3 reads CASSLFGYSNQPQHF. The CDR3 DNA follows: TGTGCCAGCAGTTTATTCGGTTATAGCAATCAGCCCCAGCATTTT.

The chain couples TRBV15 to TRBJ1-1, with D possibly TRBD1 on 5 matching bases. In germline, CDR1 is LNHNV, CDR2 YYDKDF (reference sequence). The CDR3 has 15 amino acids. V was pared by 0 bases and J by 4 bases, with 12 bases between. The CDR3 sequence is CATSRDLAGPTEAFF. DNA for the CDR3: TGTGCCACCAGCAGAGATCTGGCAGGGCCCACTGAAGCTTTCTTT. Complete variable domain (other parts from reference TRBV15 and TRBJ1-1): DAMVIQNPRYQVTQFGKPVTLSCSQTLNHNVMYWYQQKSSQAPKLLFHYYDKDFNNEADTPDNFQSRRPNTSFCFLDIRSPGLGDTAMYLCATSRDLAGPTEAFFGQGTRLTVV.

The chain combines TRBV6-5 with TRBJ2-6; no firm D call. Germline CDR1 and CDR2: MNHEY and SVGAGI. The V end lost 11 bases, the J end lost 4 bases, and 18 bases lay between the germline ends. The CDR3 is made up of 15 amino acids. Here the CDR3 DNA reads TGTGCCTCCAGACGCCAAGGGCAAGGGGCCAACGTCCTGACTTTC. Protein: CASRRQGQGANVLTF.

The sample holds a few counts of this clone. The chain is built from TRBV25-1 and TRBJ1-1; tentative D call: TRBD1 (6 bases). The CDR3 is made up of 13 amino acids. Germline V CDR1 and CDR2: MGHDK, SYGVNS. V dropped 6 bases and J dropped 5 bases, with 13 bases sitting between them. CDR3 region: CASRPGALTEAFF. The CDR3 DNA reads TGTGCCAGCAGACCGGGGGCCTTGACTGAAGCTTTCTTT.

The chain carries TRBV19 and TRBJ2-3; TRBD2 matches 13 bases. The junction had 1 base not matched to a gene; V was cut back by 3 bases and J by 4 bases. This CDR3 spans 15 amino acids. In germline, CDR1 is LNHDA, CDR2 SQIVND (reference sequence). DNA for the CDR3: TGTGCCAGTAGTATGGGGACTAGCGGGGCAGATACGCAGTATTTT. Translated, it gives CASSMGTSGADTQYF. The complete variable domain, with remaining parts taken from reference TRBV19 and TRBJ2-3, reads DGGITQSPKYLFRKEGQNVTLSCEQNLNHDAMYWYRQDPGQGLRLIYYSQIVNDFQKGDIAEGYSVSREKKESFPLTVTSAQKNPTAFYLCASSMGTSGADTQYFGPGTRLTVL.

This rearrangement joins TRBV9 to TRBJ2-5; the match to TRBD1 covers 8 bases. Germline assignment: CDR1 SGDLS and CDR2 YYNGEE. After removal of 4 bases from V and 0 bases from J, the junction contained 14 bases not matched to a gene. The CDR3 has 18 residues. CDR3 sequence reads: CASSLGPGQARHQETQYF. The DNA of the CDR3 is TGTGCCAGCAGCCTCGGACCGGGACAGGCAAGGCACCAAGAGACCCAGTACTTC. Combining the CDR3 with reference TRBV9 and TRBJ2-5 gives the whole variable domain DSGVTQTPKHLITATGQRVTLRCSPRSGDLSVYWYQQSLDQGLQFLIQYYNGEERAKGNILERFSAQQFPDLHSELNLSSLELGDSALYFCASSLGPGQARHQETQYFGPGTRLLVL.

This clone has a handful of counts. V usage is TRBV2 and J usage is TRBJ1-2; D is undetermined. V lost 8 bases and J lost 1, with 8 bases in between. The CDR3 extends over 12 amino acids. From germline, CDR1 is SNHLY and CDR2 FYNNEI. The CDR3 sequence: CASGRDNYGYTF. The CDR3 DNA is TGTGCCAGCGGCCGGGATAACTATGGCTACACCTTC.

The chain carries TRBV2 and TRBJ1-1; D is unresolved. Trimming stripped 9 bases from V and 1 base from J, with 9 bases between. The CDR3 is 12 residues long. CDR1 is SNHLY and CDR2 is FYNNEI in the germline V gene. CDR3 residues: CASSDSNTEAFF. The CDR3 DNA follows: TGTGCCAGTAGCGATTCGAACACTGAAGCTTTCTTT. Filled out from reference TRBV2 and TRBJ1-1, the complete variable domain reads EPEVTQTPSHQVTQMGQEVILRCVPISNHLYFYWYRQILGQKVEFLVSFYNNEISEKSEIFDDQFSVERPDGSNFTLKIRSTKLEDSAMYFCASSDSNTEAFFGQGTRLTVV.

This clone was seen only once. The J gene is TRBJ1-5, the V gene TRBV15; D ambiguous. The V gene's germline CDR1 is LNHNV and CDR2 YYDKDF (reference sequence). CDR3 length: 13 residues. The germline V and J ends were trimmed by 0 bases and 8 bases, with 8 bases remaining between them. CDR3 nucleotides: TGTGCCACCAGCAGAGATAGACATGAGCCCCAGCATTTT. Its protein is CATSRDRHEPQHF.

This clone was seen only a few times. The chain recombines TRBV14 with TRBJ1-1, with D possibly matching TRBD1 (6 bases). V lost 8 bases to trimming and J lost 0 bases, with 7 bases between them. This CDR3 is 12 amino acids long. Germline V gives CDR1 SGHDN, CDR2 FVKESK. The CDR3 DNA is TGTGCCAGCGGGGGCGTGAACACTGAAGCTTTCTTT. Amino acid sequence: CASGGVNTEAFF. Variable domain in full (rest from reference TRBV14 and TRBJ1-1): EAGVTQFPSHSVIEKGQTVTLRCDPISGHDNLYWYRRVMGKEIKFLLHFVKESKQDESGMPNNRFLAERTGGTYSTLKVQPAELEDSGVYFCASGGVNTEAFFGQGTRLTVV.

The gene calls are TRBV5-1 and TRBJ1-2; D remains ambiguous. This CDR3 has 17 residues. Germline V gene lookup returns CDR1 SGHRS and CDR2 YFSETQ. V was clipped by 5 bases and J by 5 bases, with 25 bases between them. The CDR3 nucleotides are TGCGCCAGCAGGCTCGTGCGACCTTTCGAGCCCGCTTATGGCTACACCTTC. Protein: CASRLVRPFEPAYGYTF. The whole variable domain, remainder taken from reference TRBV5-1 and TRBJ1-2, is KAGVTQTPRYLIKTRGQQVTLSCSPISGHRSVSWYQQTPGQGLQFLFEYFSETQRNKGNFPGRFSGRQFSNSRSEMNVSTLELGDSALYLCASRLVRPFEPAYGYTFGSGTRLTVV.

V usage is TRBV7-2 and J usage is TRBJ2-5; 7 nucleotides agree with TRBD1. CDR1 is SGHTA and CDR2 is FQGNSA in the germline V gene. Germline trimming cut 0 bases from V and 2 bases from J; bases unmatched to any gene: 3. The CDR3 has 15 amino acids. Here the CDR3 reads CASSLAGTEQETQYF. CDR3 DNA sequence: TGTGCCAGCAGCTTAGCAGGGACAGAGCAAGAGACCCAGTACTTC.

This chain's CDR3 is CASSPGGQGQYSNQPQHF. The CDR3 DNA is TGTGCCAGCTCACCAGGAGGACAGGGACAATATAGCAATCAGCCCCAGCATTTT. This rearrangement joins TRBV2 to TRBJ1-5, with TRBD1 identical over 8 bases. The V gene's germline CDR1 is SNHLY and CDR2 FYNNEI. The CDR3 is made up of 18 amino acids. J was trimmed by 0 bases and V by 8 bases; bases with no gene match: 15.

V and J are TRBV7-2 and TRBJ2-7; D assignment may be TRBD1 or TRBD2 (5 bases each). CDR1 and CDR2 (germline): SGHTA, FQGNSA. The V end was cut by 5 bases, the J end by 5 bases, with 16 bases between. The CDR3 runs 14 residues. CDR3 loop: CASSRGRRADEQYF. DNA for the CDR3: TGTGCCAGCAGCCGGGGACGTAGGGCTGACGAGCAGTACTTC.

The chain links TRBV10-3 to TRBJ1-4, with D possibly being TRBD1 (6 bases). The CDR3 is 15 residues long. Deletions cut 11 bases from V and 0 bases from J, with 16 bases between. The germline CDR1 and CDR2 sequences are ENHRY and SYGVKD. Here the CDR3 DNA reads TGTGCCTCATCTCAGGGGACCGCAACTAATGAAAAACTGTTTTTT. This gives the protein CASSQGTATNEKLFF.

V usage is TRBV19 and J usage is TRBJ1-2; D possibly corresponds to TRBD1 (5 bases). Germline V gene sequence: CDR1 LNHDA, CDR2 SQIVND (reference sequence). The CDR3 has 14 residues. V shed 3 bases and J shed 4 bases, with 12 bases lying between them. CDR3 region: CASSISGGPYGYTF. In DNA, the CDR3 is TGTGCCAGTAGTATCAGCGGGGGTCCCTATGGCTACACCTTC.

The chain employs TRBV6-1 and TRBJ2-5, with D possibly matching TRBD2 (5 bases). V lost 2 bases to trimming and J lost 7 bases, with 11 bases between them. The CDR3 runs 13 residues. Germline V gives CDR1 MNHNS, CDR2 SASEGT. CDR3 sequence reads: CASSEPGRGTQYF. In nucleotides, the CDR3 is TGTGCCAGCAGTGAACCAGGCCGGGGGACCCAGTACTTC.

The rearrangement links TRBV9 to TRBJ2-3; 7 nucleotides line up with TRBD1. Germline loops: CDR1 SGDLS, CDR2 YYNGEE. V shed 0 bases and J 2 bases; nucleotides not matched to a gene: 3. CDR3 length: 15 amino acids. The CDR3 coding sequence is TGTGCCAGCAGCGTAGTAGGACAGGCCACAGATACGCAGTATTTT. It yields the protein CASSVVGQATDTQYF.

The chain recombines TRBV10-3 with TRBJ2-1, with unresolved D. V dropped 7 bases and J dropped 4 bases, with 11 bases sitting between them. The CDR3 has 13 amino acids. Germline V gene data show CDR1 as ENHRY and CDR2 as SYGVKD. The CDR3 DNA sequence: TGTGCCATCACACGAGAAGTATACAATGAGCAGTTCTTC. It encodes CAITREVYNEQFF.

The rearrangement uses TRBV25-1 and TRBJ2-6; the D is unclear. There are 15 residues in the CDR3. V gave up 1 base and J gave up 1 base, with 5 bases separating them. Germline CDR1 is MGHDK and CDR2 is SYGVNS. The CDR3 sequence: CASSESASGANVLTF. In DNA, the CDR3 is TGTGCCAGCAGTGAATCGGCTTCTGGGGCCAACGTCCTGACTTTC.

V gene TRBV28 combines with J gene TRBJ2-7, with D possibly matching TRBD1 (6 bases). From germline, CDR1 is MDHEN and CDR2 SYDVKM. The CDR3 is 12 amino acids. Trimming removed 1 base at V and 7 bases at J, with 8 bases between. As DNA, the CDR3 is TGTGCCAGCAGTTTATCAGGGGATGAGCAGTACGTC. Translation gives CASSLSGDEQYV.